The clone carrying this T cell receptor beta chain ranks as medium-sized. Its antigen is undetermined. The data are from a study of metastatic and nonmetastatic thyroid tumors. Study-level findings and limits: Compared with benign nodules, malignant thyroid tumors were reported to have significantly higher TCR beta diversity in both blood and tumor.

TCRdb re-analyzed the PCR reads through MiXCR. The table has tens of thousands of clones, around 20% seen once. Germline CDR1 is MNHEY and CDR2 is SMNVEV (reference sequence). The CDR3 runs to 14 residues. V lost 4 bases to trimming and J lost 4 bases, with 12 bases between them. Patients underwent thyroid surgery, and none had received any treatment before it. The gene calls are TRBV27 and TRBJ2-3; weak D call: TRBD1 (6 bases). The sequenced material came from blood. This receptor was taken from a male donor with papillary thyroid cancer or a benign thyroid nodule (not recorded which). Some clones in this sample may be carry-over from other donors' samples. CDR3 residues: CASSYGGHADTQYF. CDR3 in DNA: TGTGCCAGCAGTTATGGGGGACACGCAGATACGCAGTATTTT.